This T cell receptor (beta chain) stems from a study of cytomegalovirus exposure and HLA in healthy donors. The CDR3 spans 15 residues. V was trimmed by 1 base and J by 7 bases, leaving 17 bases between them. Germline CDR1 is MNHEY and CDR2 is SVGAGI. PCR employed 60 Vbeta and 13 Jbeta primers. In the source study's methods: A later analysis tallied tens of millions of unique TCR beta chains, around 12 million of them shared. Method: immunoSEQ multiplex PCR; TCRdb's copy keeps in-frame clones and lacks some. Clone size and the V and J calls come from that table; the DNA yielded D and trimming. This repertoire includes more than 40,000 clones. Of note for this clone: The target antigen is unknown.

Study findings and constraints: TCR beta sequences reportedly predicted most subjects' HLA-A and HLA-B alleles accurately. The records held CMV serostatus as the only immune exposure information.

The source of this sequence is a woman between 40 and 50 years old in good health and CMV-seronegative. This chain connects TRBV6-5 to TRBJ2-7, with a possible D match to TRBD1 (9 bases). The sample taken for sequencing was PBMCs. CDR3 in DNA: TGTGCCAGCAGTTACTTTGGACAGGGGACTAGGGAGCAGTACTTC. Translation gives CASSYFGQGTREQYF.